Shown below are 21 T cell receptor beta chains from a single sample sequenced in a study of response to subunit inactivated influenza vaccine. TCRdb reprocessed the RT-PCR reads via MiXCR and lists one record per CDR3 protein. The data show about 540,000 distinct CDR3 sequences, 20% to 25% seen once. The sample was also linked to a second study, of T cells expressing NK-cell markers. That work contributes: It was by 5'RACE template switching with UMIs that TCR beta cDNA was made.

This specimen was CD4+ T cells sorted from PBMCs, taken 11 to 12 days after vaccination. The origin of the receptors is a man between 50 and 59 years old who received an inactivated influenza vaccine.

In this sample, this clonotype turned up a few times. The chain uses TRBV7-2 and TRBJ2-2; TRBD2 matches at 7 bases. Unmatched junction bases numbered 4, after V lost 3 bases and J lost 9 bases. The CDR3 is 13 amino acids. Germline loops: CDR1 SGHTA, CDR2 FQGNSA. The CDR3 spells CASSLAGTRELFF. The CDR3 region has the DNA TGTGCCAGCAGCTTGGCCGGGACTAGGGAGCTGTTTTTT.

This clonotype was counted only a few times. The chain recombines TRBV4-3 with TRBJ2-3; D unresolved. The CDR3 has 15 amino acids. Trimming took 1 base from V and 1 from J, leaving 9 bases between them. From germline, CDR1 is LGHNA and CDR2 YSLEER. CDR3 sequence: CASSQVPGGTDTQYF. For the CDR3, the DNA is TGCGCCAGCAGCCAAGTGCCGGGCGGCACAGATACGCAGTATTTT.

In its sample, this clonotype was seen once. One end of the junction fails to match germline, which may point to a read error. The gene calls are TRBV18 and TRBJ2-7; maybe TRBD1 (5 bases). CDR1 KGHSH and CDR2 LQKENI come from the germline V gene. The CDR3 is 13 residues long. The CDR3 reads CAGSPDMAYEQYF. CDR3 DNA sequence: TGTGCCGGCTCACCGGACATGGCCTACGAGCAGTACTTC.

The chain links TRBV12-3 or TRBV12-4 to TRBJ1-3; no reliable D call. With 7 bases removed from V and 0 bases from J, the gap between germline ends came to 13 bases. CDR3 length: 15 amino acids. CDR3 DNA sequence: TGTGCCAGCATCCTCCCGGTATACTCTGGAAACACCATATATTTT. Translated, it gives CASILPVYSGNTIYF.

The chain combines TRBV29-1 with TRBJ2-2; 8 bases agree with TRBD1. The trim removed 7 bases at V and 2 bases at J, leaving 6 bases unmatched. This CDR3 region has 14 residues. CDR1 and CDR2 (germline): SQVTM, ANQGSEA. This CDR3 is CSAKTGVNTGELFF. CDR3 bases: TGCAGCGCAAAGACAGGGGTCAACACCGGGGAGCTGTTTTTT.

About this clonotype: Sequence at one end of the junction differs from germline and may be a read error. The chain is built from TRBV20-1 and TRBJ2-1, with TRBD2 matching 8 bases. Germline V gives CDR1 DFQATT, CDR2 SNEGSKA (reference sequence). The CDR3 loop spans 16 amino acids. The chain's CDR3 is CCAYEGSAGVYNEQFF. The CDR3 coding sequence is TGCTGTGCTTATGAGGGCTCAGCGGGAGTCTACAATGAGCAGTTCTTC.

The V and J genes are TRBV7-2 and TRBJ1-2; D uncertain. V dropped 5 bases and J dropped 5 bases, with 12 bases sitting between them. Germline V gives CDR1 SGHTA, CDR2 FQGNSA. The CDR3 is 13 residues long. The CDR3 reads CASSPRPEYGYTF. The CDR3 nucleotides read TGTGCCAGCAGCCCTAGGCCGGAATATGGCTACACCTTC.

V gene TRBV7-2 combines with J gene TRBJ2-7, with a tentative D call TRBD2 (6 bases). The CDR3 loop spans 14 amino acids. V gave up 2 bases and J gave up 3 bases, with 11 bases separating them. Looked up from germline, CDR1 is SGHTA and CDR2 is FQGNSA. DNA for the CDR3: TGTGCCAGCAGCTTAACAACGGGAGTCTACGAGCAGTACTTC. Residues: CASSLTTGVYEQYF.

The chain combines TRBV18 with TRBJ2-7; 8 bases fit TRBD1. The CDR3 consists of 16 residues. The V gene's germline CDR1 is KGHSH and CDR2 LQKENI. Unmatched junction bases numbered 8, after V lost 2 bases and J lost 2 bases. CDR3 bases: TGTGCCAGCTCACCATTCTTCCGGACAGGGCCCTACGAGCAGTACTTC. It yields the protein CASSPFFRTGPYEQYF.

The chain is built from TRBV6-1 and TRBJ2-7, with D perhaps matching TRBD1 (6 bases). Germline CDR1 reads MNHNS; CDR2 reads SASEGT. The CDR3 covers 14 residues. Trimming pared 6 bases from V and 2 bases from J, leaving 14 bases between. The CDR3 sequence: CASRHTGLPYEQYF. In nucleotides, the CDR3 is TGTGCCAGCAGACACACAGGGCTCCCCTACGAGCAGTACTTC.

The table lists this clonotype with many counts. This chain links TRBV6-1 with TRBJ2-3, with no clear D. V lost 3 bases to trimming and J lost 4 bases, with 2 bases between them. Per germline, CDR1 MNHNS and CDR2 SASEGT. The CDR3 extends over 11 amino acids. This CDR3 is CASSEADTQYF. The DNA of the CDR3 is TGTGCCAGCAGTGAGGCAGATACGCAGTATTTT.

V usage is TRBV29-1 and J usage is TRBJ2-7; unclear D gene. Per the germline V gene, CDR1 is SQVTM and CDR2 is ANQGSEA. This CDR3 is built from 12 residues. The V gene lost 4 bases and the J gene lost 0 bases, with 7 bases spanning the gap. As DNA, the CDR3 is TGCAGCGTTGGACACCACTCCTACGAGCAGTACTTC. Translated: CSVGHHSYEQYF.

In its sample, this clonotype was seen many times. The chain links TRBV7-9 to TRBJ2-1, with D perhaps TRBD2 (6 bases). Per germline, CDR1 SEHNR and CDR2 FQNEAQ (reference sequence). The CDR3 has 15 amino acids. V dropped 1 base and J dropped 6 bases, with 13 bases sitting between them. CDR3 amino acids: CASSLGGTVFNEQFF. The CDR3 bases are TGTGCCAGCAGCTTAGGGGGGACTGTTTTCAATGAGCAGTTCTTC.

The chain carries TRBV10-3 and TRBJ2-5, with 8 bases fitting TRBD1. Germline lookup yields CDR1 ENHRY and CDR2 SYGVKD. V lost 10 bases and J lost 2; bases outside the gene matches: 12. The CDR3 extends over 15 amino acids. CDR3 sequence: CATSPHRDRQETQYF. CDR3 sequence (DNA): TGTGCCACCTCCCCCCACCGGGACAGGCAAGAGACCCAGTACTTC.

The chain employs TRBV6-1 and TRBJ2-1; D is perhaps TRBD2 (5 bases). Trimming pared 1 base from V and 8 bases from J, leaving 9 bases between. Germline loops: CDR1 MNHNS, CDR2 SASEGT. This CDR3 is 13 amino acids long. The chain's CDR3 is CASSEVPSHEQFF. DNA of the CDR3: TGTGCCAGCAGTGAAGTCCCTAGCCATGAGCAGTTCTTC.

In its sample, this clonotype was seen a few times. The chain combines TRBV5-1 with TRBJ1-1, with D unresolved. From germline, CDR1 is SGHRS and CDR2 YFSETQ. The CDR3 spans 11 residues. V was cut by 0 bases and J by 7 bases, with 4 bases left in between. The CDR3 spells CASSLGLEAFF. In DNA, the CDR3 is TGCGCCAGCAGCTTGGGCCTTGAAGCTTTCTTT.

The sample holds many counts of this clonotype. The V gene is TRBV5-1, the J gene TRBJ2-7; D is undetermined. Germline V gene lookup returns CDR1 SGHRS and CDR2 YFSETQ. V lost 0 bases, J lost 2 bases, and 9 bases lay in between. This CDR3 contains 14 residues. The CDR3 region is CASSLVAGAYEQYF. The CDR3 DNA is TGCGCCAGCAGCTTGGTTGCTGGGGCCTACGAGCAGTACTTC.

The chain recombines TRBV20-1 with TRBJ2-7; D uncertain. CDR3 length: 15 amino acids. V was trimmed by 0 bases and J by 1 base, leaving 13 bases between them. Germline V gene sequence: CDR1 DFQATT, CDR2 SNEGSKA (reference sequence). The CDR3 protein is CSARDGLILSYEQYF. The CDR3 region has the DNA TGCAGTGCTAGAGATGGGCTGATACTGTCCTACGAGCAGTACTTC.

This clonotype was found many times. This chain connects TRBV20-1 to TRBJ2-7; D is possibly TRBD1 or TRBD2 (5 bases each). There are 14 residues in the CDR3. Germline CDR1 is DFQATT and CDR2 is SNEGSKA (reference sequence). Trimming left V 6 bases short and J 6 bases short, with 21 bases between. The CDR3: CSALGGSLGSEQYF. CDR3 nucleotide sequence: TGCAGTGCCCTTGGGGGTTCCTTGGGGTCCGAGCAGTACTTC.

The CDR3 region is CASSGGGDEQFF. The CDR3 DNA is TGTGCCAGCAGCGGCGGGGGGGATGAGCAGTTCTTC. The chain couples TRBV7-2 to TRBJ2-1; the match to TRBD2 covers 9 bases. The germline gives CDR1 SGHTA, CDR2 FQGNSA. V shed 5 bases, J shed 8 bases, and the junction held 1 base outside the gene matches. The CDR3 runs to 12 residues.

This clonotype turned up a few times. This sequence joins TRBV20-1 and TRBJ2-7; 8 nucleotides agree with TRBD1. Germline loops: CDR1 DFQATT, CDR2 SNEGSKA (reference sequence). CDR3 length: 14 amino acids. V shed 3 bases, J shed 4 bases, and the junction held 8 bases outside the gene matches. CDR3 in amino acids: CSASSSDRVYEQYF. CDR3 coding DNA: TGCAGTGCTAGCTCGTCGGACAGGGTTTACGAGCAGTACTTC.